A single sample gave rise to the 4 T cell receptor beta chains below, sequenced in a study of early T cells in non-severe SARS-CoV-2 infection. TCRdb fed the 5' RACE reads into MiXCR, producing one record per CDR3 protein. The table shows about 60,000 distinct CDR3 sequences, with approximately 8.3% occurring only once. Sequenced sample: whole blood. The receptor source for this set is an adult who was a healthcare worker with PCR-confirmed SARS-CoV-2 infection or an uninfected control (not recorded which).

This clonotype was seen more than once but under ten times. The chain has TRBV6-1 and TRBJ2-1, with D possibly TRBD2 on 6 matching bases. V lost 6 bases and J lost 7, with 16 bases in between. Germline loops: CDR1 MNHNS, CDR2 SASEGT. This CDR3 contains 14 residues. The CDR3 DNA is TGTGCCAGCAGCGCCTATGGCGGGACGAATGAGCAGTTCTTC. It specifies CASSAYGGTNEQFF.

In DNA, the CDR3 is TGTGCCAGCGGCTCGCGGGGGATCGACTACACCTTC. It specifies CASGSRGIDYTF. The genes are TRBV2 and TRBJ1-2; perhaps TRBD1 as D (5 bases). The CDR3 covers 12 residues. Germline CDR1 reads SNHLY; CDR2 reads FYNNEI. Trimming cost V 8 bases and J 10 bases, with 17 bases left between them.

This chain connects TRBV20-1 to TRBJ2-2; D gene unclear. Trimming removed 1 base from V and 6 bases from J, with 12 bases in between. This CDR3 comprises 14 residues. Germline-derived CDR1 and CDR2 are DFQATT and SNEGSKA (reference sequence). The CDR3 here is CSARAKGSAGELFF. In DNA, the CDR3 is TGCAGTGCTAGAGCCAAGGGCAGCGCCGGGGAGCTGTTTTTT.

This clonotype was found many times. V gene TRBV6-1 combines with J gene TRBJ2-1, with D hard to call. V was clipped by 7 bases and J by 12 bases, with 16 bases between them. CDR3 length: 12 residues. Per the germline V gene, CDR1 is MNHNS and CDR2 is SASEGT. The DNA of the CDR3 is TGTGCCAGCACCCCGAACCTGCGTGGGCAGTTCTTC. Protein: CASTPNLRGQFF.